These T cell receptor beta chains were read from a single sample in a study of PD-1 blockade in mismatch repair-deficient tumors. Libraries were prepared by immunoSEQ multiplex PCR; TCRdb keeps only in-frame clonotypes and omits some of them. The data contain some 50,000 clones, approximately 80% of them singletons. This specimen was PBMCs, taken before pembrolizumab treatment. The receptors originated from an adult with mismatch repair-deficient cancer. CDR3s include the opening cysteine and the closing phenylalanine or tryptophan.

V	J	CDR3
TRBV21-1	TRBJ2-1	CASMDSYNEQFF
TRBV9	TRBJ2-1	CASSVDGLYNNEQFF
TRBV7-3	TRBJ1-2	CASRGTGGLFLEGYTF
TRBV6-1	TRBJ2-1	CASMTGGRNEQFF
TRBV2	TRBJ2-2	CASSITSGSTGELFF
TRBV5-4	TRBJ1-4	CASSDKGTGTEKLFF
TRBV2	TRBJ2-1	CASIVSEYNEQFF
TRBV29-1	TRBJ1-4	CSVVLDRGDGKLFF
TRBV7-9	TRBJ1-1	CASSLFEDRAAFF
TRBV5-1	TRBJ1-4	CASNFAGFGEKLFF
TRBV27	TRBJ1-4	CASSTTGGRNEKLFF
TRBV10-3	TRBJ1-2	CAISNRGQTYGYTF
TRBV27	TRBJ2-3	CASSLGRRSTDTQYF
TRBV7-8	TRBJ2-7	CASSLTSTYEQYF
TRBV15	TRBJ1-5	CATRGGGRRLNSNQPQHF
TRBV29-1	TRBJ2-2	CSVSTYGELFF
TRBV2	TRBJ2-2	CASRGDRANTGELFF
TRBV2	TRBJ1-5	CASKDSNQPQHF
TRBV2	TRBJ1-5	CASSESGSNQPQHF
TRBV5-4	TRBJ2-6	CASSLYGGGSGANVLTF
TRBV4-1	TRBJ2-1	CASSQLRSSAYNEQFF
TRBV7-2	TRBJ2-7	CASSLKAPIIYPYEQYF
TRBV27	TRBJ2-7	CASRRGGYEQYF
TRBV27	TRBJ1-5	CASSLFENQPQHF
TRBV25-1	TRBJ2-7	CASSGERTAYEQYF
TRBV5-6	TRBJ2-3	CASSVISGTSDKDTQYF
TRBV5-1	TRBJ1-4	CASSPAGDNEKLFF
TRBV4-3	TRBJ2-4	CASSQDPGLAKNIQYF
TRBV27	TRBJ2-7	CASSSSAVDYEQYF
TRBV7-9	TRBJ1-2	CASSLDRGYYGYTF
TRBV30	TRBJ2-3	CAWRRGTSGRASDTQYF
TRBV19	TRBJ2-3	CASSLRIGTGDTQYF
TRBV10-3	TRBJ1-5	CAISESGGQPQHF
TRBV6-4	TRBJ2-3	CASSDSSDTQYF
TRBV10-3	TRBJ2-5	CAISSETSGRRGPQETQYF
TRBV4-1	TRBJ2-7	CASSQGIAVSSYEQYF
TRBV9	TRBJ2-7	CASSAQGISYEQYF
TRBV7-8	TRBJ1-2	CASSLLQGAGGYTF
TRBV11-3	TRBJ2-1	CASTNPGGRNEQFF
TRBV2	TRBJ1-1	CASSLRGNTEAFF
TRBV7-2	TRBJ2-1	CASSRSGTYNEQFF
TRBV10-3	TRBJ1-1	CAISTTGPDTEAFF